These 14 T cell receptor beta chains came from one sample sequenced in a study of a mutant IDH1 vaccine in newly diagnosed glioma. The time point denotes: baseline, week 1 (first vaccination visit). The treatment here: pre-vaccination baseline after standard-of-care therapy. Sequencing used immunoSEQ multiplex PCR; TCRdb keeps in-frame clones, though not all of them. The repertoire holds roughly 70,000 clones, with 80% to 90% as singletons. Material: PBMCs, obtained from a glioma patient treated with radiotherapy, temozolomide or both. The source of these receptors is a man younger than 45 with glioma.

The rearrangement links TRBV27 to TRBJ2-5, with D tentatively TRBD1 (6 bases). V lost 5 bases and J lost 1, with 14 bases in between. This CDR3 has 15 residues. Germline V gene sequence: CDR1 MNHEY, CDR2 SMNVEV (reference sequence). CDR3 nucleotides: TGTGCCAGCAGTACTTATCTACAGGGCCAAGAGACCCAGTACTTC. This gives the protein CASSTYLQGQETQYF.

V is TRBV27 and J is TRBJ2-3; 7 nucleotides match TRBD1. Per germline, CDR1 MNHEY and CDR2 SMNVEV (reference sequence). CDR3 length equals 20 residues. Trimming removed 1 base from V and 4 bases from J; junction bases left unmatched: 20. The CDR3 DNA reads TGTGCCAGCAGTTTATTTAGTCGTTTCGCGCACAGGGGAGAGGCAGATACGCAGTATTTT. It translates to CASSLFSRFAHRGEADTQYF.

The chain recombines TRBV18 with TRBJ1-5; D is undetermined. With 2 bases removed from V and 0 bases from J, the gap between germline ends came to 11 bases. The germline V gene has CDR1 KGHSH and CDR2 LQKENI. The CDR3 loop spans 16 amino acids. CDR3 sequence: CASSPGSGPSNQPQHF. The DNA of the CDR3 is TGTGCCAGCTCACCAGGCTCGGGTCCTAGCAATCAGCCCCAGCATTTT.

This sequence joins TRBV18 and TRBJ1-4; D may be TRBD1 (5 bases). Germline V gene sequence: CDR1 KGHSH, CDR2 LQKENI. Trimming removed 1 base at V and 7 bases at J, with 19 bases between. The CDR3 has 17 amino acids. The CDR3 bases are TGTGCCAGCTCACCACGCGAGGGGCAGGCCGCCGTTGAAAAACTGTTTTTT. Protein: CASSPREGQAAVEKLFF.

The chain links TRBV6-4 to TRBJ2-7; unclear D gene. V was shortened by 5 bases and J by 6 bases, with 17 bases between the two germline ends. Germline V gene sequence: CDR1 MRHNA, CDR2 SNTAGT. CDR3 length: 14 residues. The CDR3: CASSPDPGPGEQYF. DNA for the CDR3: TGTGCCAGCAGTCCTGACCCGGGCCCTGGCGAGCAGTACTTC.

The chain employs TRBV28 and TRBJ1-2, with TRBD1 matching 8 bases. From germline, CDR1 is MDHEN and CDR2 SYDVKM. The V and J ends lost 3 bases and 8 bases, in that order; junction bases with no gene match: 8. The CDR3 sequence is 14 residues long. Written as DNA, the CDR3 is TGTGCCAGCAGTTTGTATGGACAGGGTGGAGGCTACACCTTC. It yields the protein CASSLYGQGGGYTF.

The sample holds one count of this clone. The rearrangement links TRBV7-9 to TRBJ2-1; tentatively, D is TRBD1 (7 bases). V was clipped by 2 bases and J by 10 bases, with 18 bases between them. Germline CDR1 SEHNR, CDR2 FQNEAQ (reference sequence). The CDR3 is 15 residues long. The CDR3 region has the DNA TGTGCCAGCAGCTTACAGGGGGGTTATACTTCGGAGCAGTTCTTC. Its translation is CASSLQGGYTSEQFF.

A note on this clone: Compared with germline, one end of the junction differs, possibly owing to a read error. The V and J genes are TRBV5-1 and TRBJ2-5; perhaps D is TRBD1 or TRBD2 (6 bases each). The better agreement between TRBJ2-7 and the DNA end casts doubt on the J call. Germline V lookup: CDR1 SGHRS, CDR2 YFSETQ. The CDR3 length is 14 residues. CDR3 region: CASRLDGGPYEQYF. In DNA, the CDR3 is TGCGCCAGCAGGTTGGACGGGGGCCCCTACGAGCAGTACTTC.

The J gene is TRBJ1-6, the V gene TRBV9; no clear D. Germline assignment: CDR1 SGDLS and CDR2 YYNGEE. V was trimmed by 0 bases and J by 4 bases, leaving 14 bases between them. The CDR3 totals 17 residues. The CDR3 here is CASSVGGFTRYNSPLHF. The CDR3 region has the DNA TGTGCCAGCAGCGTAGGAGGTTTTACCCGGTATAATTCACCCCTCCACTTT.

The CDR3 reads CASSITGARGGYTF. DNA of the CDR3: TGTGCCAGTAGTATTACAGGGGCGAGAGGTGGCTACACCTTC. This chain joins TRBV19 and TRBJ1-2; TRBD1 aligns across 7 bases. The CDR3 runs 14 residues. V gave up 3 bases and J gave up 7 bases; unmatched junction bases: 8. In germline, CDR1 is LNHDA, CDR2 SQIVND (reference sequence).

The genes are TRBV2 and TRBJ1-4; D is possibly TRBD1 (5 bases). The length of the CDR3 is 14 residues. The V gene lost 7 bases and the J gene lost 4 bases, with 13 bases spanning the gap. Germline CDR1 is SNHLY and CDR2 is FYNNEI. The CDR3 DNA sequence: TGTGCCAGCAATGACTGGGGGTTTAATGAAAAACTGTTTTTT. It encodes CASNDWGFNEKLFF.

CDR3 in DNA: TGTGCCAGCAGTTTCCGGACGCATACCTCCGTTAACTATGGCTACACCTTC. Translation: CASSFRTHTSVNYGYTF. The gene calls are TRBV27 and TRBJ1-2; the D is unclear. Trimming took 3 bases from V and 1 from J, leaving 18 bases between them. The CDR3 sequence is 17 residues long. In germline, CDR1 is MNHEY, CDR2 SMNVEV (reference sequence).

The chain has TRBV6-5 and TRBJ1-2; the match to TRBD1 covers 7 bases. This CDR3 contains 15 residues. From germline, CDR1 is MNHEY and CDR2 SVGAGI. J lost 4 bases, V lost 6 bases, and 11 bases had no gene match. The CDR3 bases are TGTGCCAGCAGGCTATATCCCCAGGGGGGCTATGGCTACACCTTC. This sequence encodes CASRLYPQGGYGYTF.

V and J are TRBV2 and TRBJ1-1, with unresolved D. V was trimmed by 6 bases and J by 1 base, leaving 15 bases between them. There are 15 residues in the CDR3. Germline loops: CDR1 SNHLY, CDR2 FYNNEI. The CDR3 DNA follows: TGTGCCAGCAGCCTCTCCTTGACAAAGAACACTGAAGCTTTCTTT. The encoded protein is CASSLSLTKNTEAFF.